This TCR beta chain was documented in a study of cytomegalovirus exposure and HLA in healthy donors. General study findings and limits: There were a few CMV-associated chains whose specificity for CMV antigens was confirmed in vitro. A list of around 160 TCR beta chains associated with cytomegalovirus was given. Reports credit the classifier with highly specific, highly sensitive diagnosis of cytomegalovirus status. Usually a TCR sequence was rare, but some public TCRs were found in many donors.

TCRdb's copy holds only in-frame clones and misses some; the assay was immunoSEQ multiplex PCR. The table shows about 110,000 clones, with roughly 84% occurring only once. V lost 1 base and J lost 0, with 13 bases in between. CDR3 length equals 16 residues. Per the germline V gene, CDR1 is SGDLS and CDR2 is YYNGEE. Turning to this clone: The antigen remains unidentified.

The sequence derives from a woman between 18 and 29 years old in good health and CMV-seronegative. The J gene is TRBJ1-2, the V gene TRBV9; no clear D gene. Sequenced input: PBMCs. The CDR3 coding sequence is TGTGCCAGCAGCGTATCGGCAGCGACCACTAACTATGGCTACACCTTC. This sequence encodes CASSVSAATTNYGYTF.